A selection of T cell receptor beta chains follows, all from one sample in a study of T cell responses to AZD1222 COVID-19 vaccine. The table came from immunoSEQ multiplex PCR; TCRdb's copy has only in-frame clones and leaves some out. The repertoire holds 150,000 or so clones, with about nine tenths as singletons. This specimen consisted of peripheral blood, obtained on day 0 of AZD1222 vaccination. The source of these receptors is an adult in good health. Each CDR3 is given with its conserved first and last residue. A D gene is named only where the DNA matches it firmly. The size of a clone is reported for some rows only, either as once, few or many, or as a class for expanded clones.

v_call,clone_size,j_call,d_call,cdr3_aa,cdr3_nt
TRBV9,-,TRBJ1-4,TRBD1,CASSPWTGVEKLFF,TGTGCCAGCAGCCCATGGACAGGGGTCGAAAAACTGTTTTTT
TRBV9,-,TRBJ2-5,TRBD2,CASSLGEGGSRQETQYF,TGTGCCAGCAGCTTAGGGGAGGGAGGGAGTCGCCAAGAGACCCAGTACTTC
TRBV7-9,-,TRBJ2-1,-,CASSYLNNEQFF,TGTGCCAGCAGCTACCTAAACAATGAGCAGTTCTTC
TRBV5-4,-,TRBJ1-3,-,CASSLVGGQQGNTIYF,TGTGCCAGCAGCTTGGTTGGGGGTCAGCAAGGAAACACCATATATTTT
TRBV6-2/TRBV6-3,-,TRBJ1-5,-,CASSLGQYNQPQHF,TGTGCCAGCAGCCTCGGGCAATACAATCAGCCCCAGCATTTT
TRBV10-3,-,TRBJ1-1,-,CAISEPGDAEAFF,TGTGCCATCAGTGAGCCCGGGGACGCTGAAGCTTTCTTT
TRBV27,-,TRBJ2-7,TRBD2,CASSSSGGGNEQYF,TGTGCCAGCAGTAGCAGCGGGGGGGGAAACGAGCAGTACTTC
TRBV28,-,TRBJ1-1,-,CASSSTGVNTEAFF,TGTGCCAGCAGTTCGACAGGCGTGAACACTGAAGCTTTCTTT
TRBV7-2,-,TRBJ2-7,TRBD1,CASSFFQGAYEQYF,TGTGCCAGCAGCTTTTTTCAGGGGGCCTACGAGCAGTACTTC
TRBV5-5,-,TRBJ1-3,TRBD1,CASSLSTGPAGNTIYF,TGTGCCAGCAGCCTCTCGACAGGGCCAGCCGGAAACACCATATATTTT
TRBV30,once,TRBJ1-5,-,CAWRGQHSNQPQHF,TGTGCCTGGAGGGGACAACATAGCAATCAGCCCCAGCATTTT
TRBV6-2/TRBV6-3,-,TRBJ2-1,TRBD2,CASSSGGPRNEQFF,TGTGCCAGCAGTAGCGGGGGGCCTAGGAATGAGCAGTTCTTC
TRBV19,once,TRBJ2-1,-,CASSFRGASYNEQFF,TGTGCCAGTAGTTTCAGGGGGGCCTCCTACAATGAGCAGTTCTTC
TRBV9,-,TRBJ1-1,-,CASSVSRDTEAFF,TGTGCCAGCAGCGTCTCAAGGGACACTGAAGCTTTCTTT
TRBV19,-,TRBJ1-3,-,CASSYDGRSGNTIYF,TGTGCCAGTAGCTATGACGGAAGATCTGGAAACACCATATATTTT
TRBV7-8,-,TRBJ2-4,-,CASSLARWAGSSRESKNIQYF,TGTGCCAGCAGCTTAGCGCGGTGGGCAGGGTCTAGCCGGGAATCCAAAAACATTCAGTACTTC
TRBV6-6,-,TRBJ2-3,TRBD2,CASSPRGITDTQYF,TGTGCCAGCAGCCCGCGGGGGATCACAGATACGCAGTATTTT
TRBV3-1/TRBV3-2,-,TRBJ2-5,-,CASSQYLGRETQYF,TGTGCCAGCAGCCAGTATCTAGGGAGAGAGACCCAGTACTTC
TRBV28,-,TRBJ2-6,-,CASSFSGANVLTF,TGTGCCAGCAGTTTCTCTGGGGCCAACGTCCTGACTTTC
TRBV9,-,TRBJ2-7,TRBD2,CASGTSFHEQYF,TGTGCCAGCGGGACTAGTTTCCACGAGCAGTACTTC
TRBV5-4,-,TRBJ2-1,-,CASSLANEQFF,TGTGCCAGCAGTTTGGCAAATGAGCAGTTCTTC
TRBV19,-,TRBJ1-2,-,CASSIEGKYGYTF,TGTGCCAGTAGTATAGAGGGGAAATATGGCTACACCTTC
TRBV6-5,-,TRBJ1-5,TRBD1,CATTIRGNQPQHF,TGTGCCACCACAATCAGGGGGAATCAGCCCCAGCATTTT
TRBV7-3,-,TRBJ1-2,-,CASSPTSGPDGYTF,TGTGCCAGCAGCCCTACATCCGGGCCTGATGGCTACACCTTC
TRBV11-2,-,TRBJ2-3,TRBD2,CASSYSGGLTDTQYF,TGTGCCAGCAGTTATAGCGGGGGGCTCACAGATACGCAGTATTTT
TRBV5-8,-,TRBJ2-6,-,CASSFRGTGANVLTF,TGTGCCAGCAGCTTTCGGGGCACTGGGGCCAACGTCCTGACTTTC
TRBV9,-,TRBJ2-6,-,CASSVWGRTDSGANVLTF,TGTGCCAGCAGCGTTTGGGGACGGACGGACTCTGGGGCCAACGTCCTGACTTTC
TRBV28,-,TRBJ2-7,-,CASSLWPGERGEQYF,TGTGCCAGCAGTTTATGGCCAGGCGAAAGAGGCGAGCAGTACTTC
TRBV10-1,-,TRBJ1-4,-,CASTPAGATNEKLFF,TGCGCCAGCACCCCAGCTGGAGCAACTAATGAAAAACTGTTTTTT
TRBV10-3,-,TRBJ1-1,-,CAIRTPNTEAFF,TGTGCCATCAGAACACCGAACACTGAAGCTTTCTTT
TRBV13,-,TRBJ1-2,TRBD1,CASSLEQGPANYGYTF,TGTGCCAGCAGCTTAGAACAGGGGCCGGCTAACTATGGCTACACCTTC
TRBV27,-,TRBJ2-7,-,CASSPRNFNSYEQYF,TGTGCCAGCAGTCCGCGGAACTTTAACTCCTACGAGCAGTACTTC
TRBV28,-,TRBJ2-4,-,CASSFRDLAKNIQYF,TGTGCCAGCAGTTTCAGGGACCTAGCCAAAAACATTCAGTACTTC
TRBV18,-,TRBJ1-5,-,CASSGLMGQPQHF,TGTGCCAGCTCGGGGCTGATGGGACAGCCCCAGCATTTT
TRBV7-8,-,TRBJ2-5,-,CASSQGTNQETQYF,TGTGCCAGCAGCCAAGGGACGAACCAAGAGACCCAGTACTTC
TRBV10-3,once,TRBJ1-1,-,CAIEGTLNTEAFF,TGTGCCATCGAAGGGACACTAAACACTGAAGCTTTCTTT
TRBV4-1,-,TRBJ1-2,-,CASSQDWGDYGYTF,TGCGCCAGCAGCCAAGATTGGGGGGACTATGGCTACACCTTC
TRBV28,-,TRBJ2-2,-,CASRLGGGELFF,TGTGCCAGCAGACTGGGTGGTGGGGAGCTGTTTTTT
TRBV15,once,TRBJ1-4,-,CATSRDPTGNEKLFF,TGTGCCACCAGCAGAGATCCTACTGGTAATGAAAAACTGTTTTTT
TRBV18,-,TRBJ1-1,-,CASSPLGGIAFF,TGTGCCAGCTCACCCTTGGGAGGGATTGCTTTCTTT
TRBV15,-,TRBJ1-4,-,CATSTSGMPTNEKLFF,TGTGCCACCAGCACCTCGGGGATGCCGACTAATGAAAAACTGTTTTTT
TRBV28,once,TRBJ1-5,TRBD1,CASSIGQENQPQHF,TGTGCCAGCAGTATCGGACAGGAGAATCAGCCCCAGCATTTT
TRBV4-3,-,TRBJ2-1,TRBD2,CASSQDPPSGGVGTNEQFF,TGCGCCAGCAGCCAAGATCCTCCTTCGGGGGGGGTCGGAACCAATGAGCAGTTCTTC
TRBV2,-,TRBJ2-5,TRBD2,CASSRLAGGGETQYF,TGTGCCAGCAGTCGACTAGCGGGGGGCGGGGAGACCCAGTACTTC
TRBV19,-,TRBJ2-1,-,CASSIVAGATYNEQFF,TGTGCCAGTAGTATAGTCGCGGGGGCCACGTACAATGAGCAGTTCTTC
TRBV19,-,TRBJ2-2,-,CASDVESTGELFF,TGTGCCAGTGACGTCGAAAGCACCGGGGAGCTGTTTTTT
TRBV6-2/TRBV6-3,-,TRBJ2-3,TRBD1,CASSFGTGADTQYF,TGTGCCAGCAGTTTCGGGACAGGGGCTGATACGCAGTATTTT
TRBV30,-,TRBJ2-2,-,CAWRSPNTGELFF,TGTGCCTGGAGAAGTCCAAACACCGGGGAGCTGTTTTTT
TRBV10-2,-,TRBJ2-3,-,CASREDTQYF,TGCGCCAGCAGGGAAGATACGCAGTATTTT
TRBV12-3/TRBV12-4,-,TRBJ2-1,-,CASTPGPNEQFF,TGTGCCAGCACCCCGGGTCCAAATGAGCAGTTCTTC
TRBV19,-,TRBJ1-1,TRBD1,CASSWTGVSTEAFF,TGTGCCAGTAGTTGGACAGGGGTAAGCACTGAAGCTTTCTTT
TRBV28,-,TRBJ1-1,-,CASLRRDMNTEAFF,TGTGCCAGTTTAAGGAGGGATATGAACACTGAAGCTTTCTTT
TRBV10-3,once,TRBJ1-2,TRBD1,CAISESRTGGYTF,TGTGCCATCAGTGAGTCAAGGACAGGAGGCTACACCTTC
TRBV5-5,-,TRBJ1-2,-,CASSNRDVNYGYTF,TGTGCCAGCAGCAACCGGGACGTTAACTATGGCTACACCTTC